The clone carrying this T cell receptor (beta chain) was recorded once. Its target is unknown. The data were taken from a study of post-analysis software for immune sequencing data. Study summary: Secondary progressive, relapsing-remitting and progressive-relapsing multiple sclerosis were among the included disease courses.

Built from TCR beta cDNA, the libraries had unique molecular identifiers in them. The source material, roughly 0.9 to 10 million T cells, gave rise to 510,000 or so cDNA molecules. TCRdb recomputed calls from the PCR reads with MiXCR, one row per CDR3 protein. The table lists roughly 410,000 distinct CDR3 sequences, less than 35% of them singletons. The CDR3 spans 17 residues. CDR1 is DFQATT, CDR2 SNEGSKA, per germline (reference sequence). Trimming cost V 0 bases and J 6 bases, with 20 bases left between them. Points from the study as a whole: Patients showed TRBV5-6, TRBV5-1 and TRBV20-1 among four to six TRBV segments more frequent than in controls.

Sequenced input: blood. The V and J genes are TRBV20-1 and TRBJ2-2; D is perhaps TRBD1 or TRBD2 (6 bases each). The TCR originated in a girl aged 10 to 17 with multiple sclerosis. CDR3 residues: CSARDRGRSGNAGELFF. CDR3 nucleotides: TGCAGTGCTAGAGATCGGGGGCGGTCGGGGAATGCCGGGGAGCTGTTTTTT.